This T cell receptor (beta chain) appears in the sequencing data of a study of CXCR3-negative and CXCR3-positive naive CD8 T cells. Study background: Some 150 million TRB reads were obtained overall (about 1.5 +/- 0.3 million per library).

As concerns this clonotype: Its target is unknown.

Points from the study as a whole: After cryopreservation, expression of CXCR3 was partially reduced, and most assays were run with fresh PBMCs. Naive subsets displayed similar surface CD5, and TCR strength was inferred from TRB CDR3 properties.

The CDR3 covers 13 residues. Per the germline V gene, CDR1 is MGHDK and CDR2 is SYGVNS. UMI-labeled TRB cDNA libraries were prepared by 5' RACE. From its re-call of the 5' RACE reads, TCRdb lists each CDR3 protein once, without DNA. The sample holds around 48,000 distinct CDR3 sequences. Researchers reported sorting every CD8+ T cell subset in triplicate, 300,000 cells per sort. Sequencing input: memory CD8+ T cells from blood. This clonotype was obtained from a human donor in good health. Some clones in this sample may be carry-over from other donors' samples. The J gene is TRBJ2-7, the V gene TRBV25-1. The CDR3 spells CATSMRDSYEQYF.